The 24 T cell receptor beta chains given below trace back to one sample, sequenced in a study of blood T cell repertoires in COVID-19. Using immunoSEQ multiplex PCR, the repertoire was profiled, and TCRdb retains in-frame clones only, with some absent. The data show around 100,000 clones, 85% seen once. The sample comprised peripheral blood. The origin of the receptors is a man in his forties or fifties with acute or convalescent COVID-19.

The chain couples TRBV30 to TRBJ1-1; D is possibly TRBD1 (6 bases). Trimming pared 0 bases from V and 8 bases from J, leaving 13 bases between. The CDR3 contains 13 residues. Germline V CDR1 and CDR2: GTSNPN, SVGIG (reference sequence). CDR3 region: CAWSVRLGTEAFF. In DNA form, the CDR3 reads TGTGCCTGGAGTGTACGCTTAGGGACAGAAGCTTTCTTT.

The chain employs TRBV7-9 and TRBJ2-3; the D gene is possibly TRBD2 (6 bases). This CDR3 region has 13 residues. Germline assignment: CDR1 SEHNR and CDR2 FQNEAQ (reference sequence). V was cut by 2 bases and J by 4 bases, with 7 bases left in between. The CDR3 here is CASSLTGADTQYF. CDR3 coding DNA: TGTGCCAGCAGCTTAACGGGGGCAGATACGCAGTATTTT.

The chain couples TRBV5-6 to TRBJ2-2; a weak D match, TRBD1 (5 bases). Germline V gene data show CDR1 as SGHDT and CDR2 as YYEEEE. V dropped 0 bases and J dropped 7 bases, with 10 bases sitting between them. The CDR3 contains 14 residues. The CDR3 reads CASSLVGAIGELFF. CDR3 DNA sequence: TGTGCCAGCAGCTTGGTTGGGGCGATCGGGGAGCTGTTTTTT.

CDR3 sequence: CASSPRRGTEAFF. The CDR3, as DNA: TGTGCCAGCAGCCCCCGAAGGGGCACTGAAGCTTTCTTT. This sequence joins TRBV3-1 (or the pseudogene TRBV3-2) and TRBJ1-1; D is perhaps TRBD1 (5 bases). The V and J ends lost 4 bases and 4 bases respectively, with 10 bases between them. The V gene's germline CDR1 is LGHDT and CDR2 YNNKEL (reference sequence). The CDR3 length is 13 residues.

Turning to this clone: A read error may produce the germline difference seen at one junction end. The CDR3 coding sequence is TGTGCTAGCAGCCGATCTAGCTTAAGCACAGATACGCAGTATTTT. It specifies CASSRSSLSTDTQYF. This chain links TRBV7-7 with TRBJ2-3, with D possibly TRBD2 on 5 matching bases. The CDR3 is made up of 15 amino acids. Germline V lookup: CDR1 SSHAT, CDR2 FNYEAQ (reference sequence).

The rearrangement joins TRBV6-5 to TRBJ2-3; 8 bases agree with TRBD2. The CDR3 loop spans 15 amino acids. The ends lost 6 bases at V and 1 base at J; junction bases unmatched: 6. Per the germline V gene, CDR1 is MNHEY and CDR2 is SVGAGI. CDR3 amino acids: CASSFGGAGTDTQYF. As DNA, the CDR3 is TGTGCCAGCAGCTTCGGGGGGGCGGGCACAGATACGCAGTATTTT.

V and J are TRBV4-2 and TRBJ2-7; TRBD1 aligns across 8 bases. The V and J ends lost 0 bases and 6 bases, in that order; junction bases with no gene match: 7. This CDR3 spans 15 amino acids. Germline V CDR1 and CDR2: LGHNA, YNFKEQ. The CDR3 DNA is TGTGCCAGCAGCCAAGATCAGGGGGCAGTCTCCGAGCAGTACTTC. It is translated as CASSQDQGAVSEQYF.

This chain connects TRBV2 to TRBJ2-4; 7 bases line up with TRBD1. The CDR3 totals 16 residues. The V gene end was trimmed by 6 bases and the J gene end by 1 base; junction bases not matched to a gene: 9. Looked up from germline, CDR1 is SNHLY and CDR2 is FYNNEI. CDR3 coding DNA: TGTGCCAGCAGCAATGACAGGGTAGACGCCAAAAACATTCAGTACTTC. Its translation: CASSNDRVDAKNIQYF.

This chain connects TRBV10-3 to TRBJ1-3, with no clear D. Germline loops: CDR1 ENHRY, CDR2 SYGVKD. This CDR3 has 14 residues. Trimming shortened V by 7 bases and J by 0 bases, and 10 bases separated the two germline ends. This CDR3 reads CAIKAVSSGNTIYF. The CDR3 DNA follows: TGTGCCATCAAGGCGGTAAGCTCTGGAAACACCATATATTTT.

The CDR3 here is CASSLKRDFVYEQYF. The CDR3 nucleotides read TGTGCCAGCAGCCTAAAACGGGACTTTGTCTACGAGCAGTACTTC. The V and J genes are TRBV6-5 and TRBJ2-7; D may be TRBD2 (6 bases). The CDR3 has 15 amino acids. The V end lost 6 bases, the J end lost 3 bases, and 18 bases lay between the germline ends. Germline lookup yields CDR1 MNHEY and CDR2 SVGAGI.

The chain combines TRBV19 with TRBJ1-5; D is perhaps TRBD1 (6 bases). V was trimmed by 3 bases and J by 5 bases, leaving 11 bases between them. Germline V gene data show CDR1 as LNHDA and CDR2 as SQIVND (reference sequence). CDR3 size: 14 residues. The CDR3 DNA is TGTGCCAGTAGTATCGGGACAACTTATCAGCCCCAGCATTTT. This codes for CASSIGTTYQPQHF.

The J gene is TRBJ2-3, the V gene TRBV6-5, with 7 nucleotides matching TRBD2. The V segment lost 6 bases and the J segment 2 bases; nucleotides outside the gene matches: 5. The CDR3 covers 14 residues. The germline V gene encodes CDR1 MNHEY and CDR2 SVGAGI. CDR3 in amino acids: CASSPAGVTDTQYF. CDR3 sequence (DNA): TGTGCCAGCAGCCCGGCGGGGGTCACAGATACGCAGTATTTT.

The J gene is TRBJ1-2, the V gene TRBV10-2; possible D gene TRBD1, 5 bases. CDR1 and CDR2 from the germline V gene are WSHSY and SAAADI. CDR3 length: 12 residues. V was shortened by 8 bases and J by 4 bases, with 11 bases between the two germline ends. The CDR3 sequence is CASSLGGYGYTF. The CDR3 region has the DNA TGCGCCAGCTCTCTGGGGGGCTATGGCTACACCTTC.

This chain connects TRBV6-5 to TRBJ2-1; 7 positions match TRBD1. The CDR3 has 15 amino acids. CDR1 and CDR2 from the germline V gene are MNHEY and SVGAGI. V trimming: 5 bases; J trimming: 0 bases; junction bases outside the gene matches: 4. The CDR3 region is CASSPRGSSYNEQFF. Here the CDR3 DNA reads TGTGCCAGCAGTCCCAGGGGGAGCTCCTACAATGAGCAGTTCTTC.

The chain is built from TRBV9 and TRBJ1-5, with TRBD1 matching 8 bases. CDR3 length equals 15 residues. Trimming removed 3 bases from V and 7 bases from J; junction bases left unmatched: 9. The germline CDR1 and CDR2 sequences are SGDLS and YYNGEE. The CDR3 DNA is TGTGCCAGCAGCGCAGGACAGGGTCGAGGCCAGCCCCAGCATTTT. As protein: CASSAGQGRGQPQHF.

The chain is built from TRBV2 and TRBJ2-7; D gene ambiguous. This CDR3 has 15 amino acids. The V and J ends lost 1 base and 0 bases respectively, with 10 bases between them. Germline lookup yields CDR1 SNHLY and CDR2 FYNNEI. The CDR3 nucleotides read TGTGCCAGCAGTGAAGAGCAGGCCTCCTCCTACGAGCAGTACTTC. It is translated as CASSEEQASSYEQYF.

This clone was counted a single time. This rearrangement joins TRBV7-8 to TRBJ2-3, with 11 bases aligning to TRBD2. The CDR3 is 20 amino acids. The V gene's germline CDR1 is SGHVS and CDR2 FQNEAQ. The junction had 18 bases not matched to a gene; V was cut back by 0 bases and J by 7 bases. The CDR3 coding sequence is TGTGCCAGCAGCTTAGCATACTTCCGGGGAATAGCGGGGGGGCACAATACGCAGTATTTT. Encoded protein: CASSLAYFRGIAGGHNTQYF.

CDR3 region: CASSTGPGNTIYF. Here the CDR3 DNA reads TGCGCCAGCTCGACAGGGCCTGGAAACACCATATATTTT. The chain couples TRBV5-1 to TRBJ1-3, with 7 bases identical to TRBD1. V was pared by 7 bases and J by 2 bases, with 3 bases of the junction left unmatched. Per the germline V gene, CDR1 is SGHRS and CDR2 is YFSETQ. CDR3 size: 13 residues.

This clone occurred a few times. This rearrangement joins TRBV7-3 to TRBJ1-4; weak D call: TRBD1 (6 bases). Trimming took 5 bases from V and 7 from J, leaving 11 bases between them. This CDR3 region has 13 residues. Germline-derived CDR1 and CDR2 are SGHTA and FQGTGA. In DNA, the CDR3 is TGTGCCAGCAGCGTACAGGGTGGTGAAAAACTGTTTTTT. It is translated as CASSVQGGEKLFF.

V and J are TRBV5-6 and TRBJ2-5; TRBD1 agrees at 9 bases. Germline values: CDR1 SGHDT, CDR2 YYEEEE. The ends lost 3 bases at V and 5 bases at J; junction bases unmatched: 8. This CDR3 comprises 15 residues. In DNA, the CDR3 is TGTGCCAGCAGCTACGGACAGGGGTTGTCGGAGACCCAGTACTTC. Its translation: CASSYGQGLSETQYF.

This chain links TRBV5-6 with TRBJ2-7; 9 positions agree with TRBD1. V lost 1 base, J lost 5 bases, and 4 bases stayed unmatched. CDR1 is SGHDT and CDR2 is YYEEEE in the germline V gene. The CDR3 sequence is 14 residues long. The CDR3 nucleotides read TGTGCCAGCAGCTTGCTGGGACAGGGCAACGAGCAGTACTTC. This codes for CASSLLGQGNEQYF.

In DNA form, the CDR3 reads TGTGCCAGCAGCCAAGTTATGGGGCCGCAGTATTTT. Encoded protein: CASSQVMGPQYF. The genes are TRBV3-1 (or the pseudogene TRBV3-2) and TRBJ2-3; tentatively, D is TRBD1 (5 bases). The CDR3 runs 12 residues. From germline, CDR1 is LGHDT and CDR2 YNNKEL (reference sequence). The V end was cut by 1 base, the J end by 10 bases, with 9 bases between.

The chain combines TRBV6-5 with TRBJ2-4; no definite D call. This CDR3 has 15 residues. The germline V gene has CDR1 MNHEY and CDR2 SVGAGI. Trimming took off 6 bases at V and 0 bases at J, with 12 bases between the two ends. CDR3 loop: CASSLTPLAKNIQYF. DNA of the CDR3: TGTGCCAGCAGCCTCACTCCATTAGCCAAAAACATTCAGTACTTC.

The CDR3 here is CASSVWRGGSTGELFF. The CDR3 DNA sequence: TGTGCCAGCTCAGTTTGGAGAGGCGGGTCCACCGGGGAGCTGTTTTTT. The chain carries TRBV18 and TRBJ2-2, with TRBD2 as a possible D gene (5 bases). The CDR3 extends over 16 amino acids. Germline V gene sequence: CDR1 KGHSH, CDR2 LQKENI. Deletions cut 5 bases from V and 4 bases from J, with 17 bases between.